This T cell receptor beta chain was profiled in a study of shared clonotypes between healthy human individuals. Regarding the study as a whole: Clonotypes shared by all four sorted-subset donors had higher generation probabilities than non-shared clonotypes. Larger estimated richness was generally seen in naive subsets than in memory subsets.

About this clone: Its cognate antigen is unknown.

Some clones are missing from TCRdb's copy, which holds only in-frame ones; the method was immunoSEQ multiplex PCR. The sample lists some 2,100,000 clones, almost 96% occurring once. From germline, CDR1 is SGDLS and CDR2 YYNGEE. The CDR3 runs 15 residues. V lost 0 bases and J 4 bases, leaving 11 bases between the germline ends. The sequence derives from a man aged 18 to 30 in good health. The chain links TRBV9 to TRBJ1-5, with D perhaps TRBD1 (6 bases). The sequenced sample was naive CD4+ T cells sorted from blood. The subset denotes: CD45RA+ positively selected. The CDR3 spells CASSVGGQFNQPQHF. The CDR3 DNA follows: TGTGCCAGCAGCGTAGGAGGACAGTTTAATCAGCCCCAGCATTTT.